This T cell receptor (beta chain) was retrieved from a study of patients and donors after allogeneic stem cell transplantation. This clonotype was recorded a few times. Using its own MiXCR run on the RT-PCR reads, TCRdb lists one record per CDR3 protein. The data hold roughly 200,000 distinct CDR3 sequences, with 38% observed a single time. Germline trimming cut 6 bases from V and 1 base from J; bases unmatched to any gene: 6. Germline CDR1 DFQATT, CDR2 SNEGSKA (reference sequence). The CDR3 covers 14 residues. The chain has TRBV20-1 and TRBJ1-1; 9 nucleotides agree with TRBD1. The sequenced sample was blood, either unsorted or a sorted T cell fraction (not recorded which). The sequence was collected from a human donor who was either an allogeneic HSCT recipient or a stem cell or donor lymphocyte infusion donor (not recorded which). It is not recorded whose cells these are; they may come from a transplant donor. CDR3 nucleotide sequence: TGCAGTGCGCCGGGACAGGGAACGAACACTGAAGCTTTCTTT. Encoded protein: CSAPGQGTNTEAFF.